Listed here is a single T cell receptor (beta chain). In germline, CDR1 is SEHNR, CDR2 FQNEAQ (reference sequence). This CDR3 has 18 residues. This entry is derived from a study of PD-L1 blockade in urothelial cancer. Study at large: Males with bladder-origin urothelial cancer made up about nine tenths of the roughly 29 patients. At 6 weeks and at 3 weeks (second dose) after treatment start, blood was analyzed. Between 0 and 3 chemotherapy regimens preceded treatment for each patient.

Synthetic spike-ins, TCR analog templates, were added into each PCR. The repertoire was sequenced with immunoSEQ multiplex PCR; TCRdb's copy has only in-frame clones and lacks some. In the table there are 70,000 to 75,000 clones, roughly 90% of which are singletons. Time point in this sample: pretreatment peripheral blood. The TCR originated in an older man with urothelial cancer. Here the sequenced sample was PBMCs, taken around atezolizumab (anti-PD-L1) treatment. The chain is built from TRBV7-9 and TRBJ2-7; the match to TRBD2 covers 11 bases. The J call may be mistaken, given a closer DNA end match to TRBJ2-1. Here the CDR3 DNA reads TGTGCCAGCAGCTTGGGGCTAGCGGGAGGACCGGATTCCTACGAGCAGTTCTTC. Protein product: CASSLGLAGGPDSYEQFF.